The 18 T cell receptor beta chains presented below share a single source sample, sequenced in a study of T-cell memory formation after mild COVID-19. TCRdb called the 5' RACE reads again in MiXCR, with one record for every CDR3 protein. The table lists 400,000 or so distinct CDR3 sequences, roughly 20% of them singletons. The sample taken for sequencing was PBMCs or a T cell subset sorted from them (not recorded which). The receptors come from an adult woman who had mild COVID-19 (a few samples of this study predate the infection). Cell type and time point are not known.

The gene calls are TRBV11-3 and TRBJ2-3; D possibly corresponds to TRBD2 (5 bases). V gave up 9 bases and J gave up 5 bases, with 9 bases separating them. The V gene's germline CDR1 is SGHNT and CDR2 YENEEA. This CDR3 has 11 amino acids. The CDR3 DNA follows: TGTGCCAGTCTGGGGAGAGATACGCAGTATTTT. This codes for CASLGRDTQYF.

The chain uses TRBV15 and TRBJ2-1; TRBD2 aligns across 9 bases. V lost 4 bases and J lost 6; bases outside the gene matches: 4. The CDR3 sequence is 14 residues long. CDR1 LNHNV and CDR2 YYDKDF come from the germline V gene (reference sequence). The chain's CDR3 is CATSTAGGFNEQFF. The CDR3 DNA is TGTGCCACCAGCACCGCGGGAGGGTTCAATGAGCAGTTCTTC.

The rearrangement joins TRBV7-8 to TRBJ2-7; D is unclear. This CDR3 is 13 amino acids long. CDR1 is SGHVS and CDR2 is FQNEAQ in the germline V gene. Trimming removed 7 bases at V and 0 bases at J, with 10 bases between. The CDR3 sequence is CASKHSSSYEQYF. CDR3 in DNA: TGTGCCAGCAAACATTCGTCCTCCTACGAGCAGTACTTC.

The rearrangement uses TRBV15 and TRBJ1-1; weak D call: TRBD1 (6 bases). The CDR3 consists of 13 residues. CDR1 is LNHNV and CDR2 is YYDKDF in the germline V gene (reference sequence). V lost 0 bases and J 11 bases, leaving 13 bases between the germline ends. CDR3 nucleotide sequence: TGTGCCACCAGCAGAGATTCGGGGGGCTTGGCTTTCTTT. It encodes CATSRDSGGLAFF.

The V and J genes are TRBV20-1 and TRBJ1-2; no clear D gene. Germline CDR1 and CDR2: DFQATT and SNEGSKA (reference sequence). The CDR3 consists of 13 residues. Trimming took off 3 bases at V and 2 bases at J, with 10 bases between the two ends. CDR3 protein: CSASSQENYGYTF. The CDR3 DNA is TGCAGTGCTAGTTCGCAGGAGAACTATGGCTACACCTTC.

J is TRBJ1-2 and V is TRBV5-1; D is unresolved. Germline lookup yields CDR1 SGHRS and CDR2 YFSETQ. V lost 0 bases, J lost 7 bases, and 7 bases lay in between. The CDR3 consists of 12 residues. CDR3 bases: TGCGCCAGCAGCTTGGTCGCCGGTGGCTACACCTTC. Translating it yields CASSLVAGGYTF.

This clonotype was counted at least ten times. The rearrangement links TRBV4-1 to TRBJ2-4, with D possibly called TRBD1 or TRBD2 (5 bases each). The length of the CDR3 is 15 residues. V lost 1 base and J 6 bases, leaving 13 bases between the germline ends. Germline values: CDR1 MGHRA, CDR2 YSYEKL. The DNA of the CDR3 is TGCGCCAGCAGCCAAGTAGCAGTGAGGGGAAACATTCAGTACTTC. Its protein product is CASSQVAVRGNIQYF.

V usage is TRBV20-1 and J usage is TRBJ2-1, with 7 bases that match TRBD1. Germline CDR1 reads DFQATT; CDR2 reads SNEGSKA (reference sequence). The CDR3 loop spans 16 amino acids. With 0 bases clipped from V and 6 bases from J, the junction kept 11 bases outside the gene matches. The CDR3 sequence: CSARDVPGQTSNEQFF. CDR3 sequence (DNA): TGCAGTGCTAGAGATGTCCCGGGACAGACTTCCAATGAGCAGTTCTTC.

This clonotype appeared a few times. The chain is built from TRBV5-1 and TRBJ2-2, with 7 bases fitting TRBD1. The CDR3 runs 15 residues. Germline V gene lookup returns CDR1 SGHRS and CDR2 YFSETQ. V was clipped by 7 bases and J by 0 bases; unmatched bases: 6. DNA of the CDR3: TGCGCCAGCCTCCCTCAGGGGGCGAACACCGGGGAGCTGTTTTTT. Residues: CASLPQGANTGELFF.

V is TRBV29-1 and J is TRBJ2-1; D might be TRBD2 (5 bases). The CDR3 consists of 9 residues. The V and J ends lost 7 bases and 9 bases respectively, with 7 bases between them. Germline V CDR1 and CDR2: SQVTM, ANQGSEA. The CDR3 DNA is TGCAGCGGGGGAGCTGAGCAGTTCTTC. It specifies CSGGAEQFF.

This clonotype was recorded at least ten times. The chain recombines TRBV6-2 or TRBV6-3 with TRBJ1-1; 8 positions match TRBD1. Germline loops: CDR1 MNHEY, CDR2 SVGEGT. This CDR3 comprises 18 residues. Trimming removed 5 bases from V and 2 bases from J; junction bases left unmatched: 16. The CDR3 bases are TGTGCCAGCAGTCCCCGGGACAGGTTGATAAAATCAAACACTGAAGCTTTCTTT. Amino acid sequence: CASSPRDRLIKSNTEAFF.

This clonotype was detected only a few times. The chain couples TRBV9 to TRBJ2-5, with D perhaps given as TRBD1 or TRBD2 (6 bases each). Trimming shortened V by 0 bases and J by 4 bases, and 16 bases separated the two germline ends. Germline V gene sequence: CDR1 SGDLS, CDR2 YYNGEE. The CDR3 contains 16 residues. The chain's CDR3 is CASSVGDTGGGETQYF. The CDR3 region has the DNA TGTGCCAGCAGCGTAGGGGACACCGGGGGAGGAGAGACCCAGTACTTC.

This clonotype has more than one count but fewer than ten. The chain has TRBV7-8 and TRBJ2-7, with a weak D call TRBD2 (6 bases). CDR3 length equals 15 residues. Trimming removed 2 bases at V and 2 bases at J, with 13 bases between. Germline assignment: CDR1 SGHVS and CDR2 FQNEAQ. The CDR3 bases are TGTGCCAGCAGCTTAATTTCCGGGGGAACCTACGAGCAGTACTTC. This translates into CASSLISGGTYEQYF.

This clonotype was counted between two and nine times. V usage is TRBV5-8 and J usage is TRBJ2-5; either TRBD1 or TRBD2 may fit D (5 bases each). CDR3 length equals 15 residues. V lost 4 bases and J lost 7, with 20 bases in between. The germline CDR1 and CDR2 sequences are SGHTS and YDEGEE. The CDR3 coding sequence is TGTGCCAGCAGCACCGGGACGGCAGCCCTGGGGACCCAGTACTTC. Translation: CASSTGTAALGTQYF.

J is TRBJ2-2 and V is TRBV20-1; D uncertain. The length of the CDR3 is 13 residues. Per germline, CDR1 DFQATT and CDR2 SNEGSKA (reference sequence). V lost 0 bases to trimming and J lost 8 bases, with 10 bases between them. DNA of the CDR3: TGCAGTGCTAGAGATCAGGCCGGGGGGGAGCTGTTTTTT. This sequence encodes CSARDQAGGELFF.

The chain links TRBV12-3 or TRBV12-4 to TRBJ2-5, with D perhaps TRBD2 (6 bases). The V gene lost 1 base and the J gene lost 4 bases, with 10 bases spanning the gap. The CDR3 covers 14 residues. CDR3 nucleotide sequence: TGTGCCAGCAGTTTAGTCGGGAGCAGAGAGACCCAGTACTTC. This translates into CASSLVGSRETQYF.

The chain joins TRBV20-1 to TRBJ2-5; 7 nucleotides match TRBD2. V trimming: 0 bases; J trimming: 9 bases; junction bases outside the gene matches: 16. The CDR3 has 16 amino acids. Germline-derived CDR1 and CDR2 are DFQATT and SNEGSKA (reference sequence). This CDR3 reads CSARDRGRLAVPAQYF. Here the CDR3 DNA reads TGCAGTGCTAGAGATCGGGGAAGGCTAGCGGTCCCGGCCCAGTACTTC.

This rearrangement joins TRBV24-1 to TRBJ2-2, with 9 bases lining up with TRBD2. V lost 5 bases to trimming and J lost 1 base; unmatched junction nucleotides: 4. The germline V gene has CDR1 KGHDR and CDR2 SFDVKD. This CDR3 is 16 amino acids long. The CDR3 loop is CATSGVAGENTGELFF. The CDR3 bases are TGTGCCACCAGTGGAGTAGCGGGGGAGAACACCGGGGAGCTGTTTTTT.